The present T cell receptor beta chain was sequenced within a study of blood T cell repertoires in COVID-19. Overall study: Both acute and convalescent COVID-19 samples were obtained from the United States, Italy and Spain.

Patients at the Seattle site were enrolled during active infection and followed longitudinally. Trimming at V came to 0 bases and at J to 10 bases, leaving 7 bases not matched to a gene. CDR3 length: 15 residues. Germline CDR1 reads SGHDT; CDR2 reads YYEEEE. Authors' data handling: Reference gene primers were amplified, and this amplification served to estimate nucleated cell counts. The assay was immunoSEQ multiplex PCR, and TCRdb's table has in-frame clones only and misses some. D and trimming were read from the DNA, whereas the V and J calls and clone size are those reported in that table. The sample records approximately 200,000 clones, around 89% being singletons.

This chain uses TRBV5-6 with TRBJ2-1, with 10 positions matching TRBD1. This clonotype originated in a man aged 25 to 45 with COVID-19, enrolled during active disease. Sequencing used peripheral blood. Here the CDR3 reads CASSLATGGRWEQFF. In DNA form, the CDR3 reads TGTGCCAGCAGCTTGGCGACAGGGGGCAGGTGGGAGCAGTTCTTC.